This is a list of T cell receptor beta chains from one sample in a study of control samples from healthy donors and cancer patients. Measured with immunoSEQ multiplex PCR; TCRdb has only the in-frame clones, and not every one. This table holds about 160,000 clones, 90% to 95% found once. The material sequenced was PBMCs. Source of these receptors: a man aged 55 to 70 with colorectal cancer. The CDR3 runs from the conserved cysteine through the conserved F or W. Fields, in order: CDR3 DNA, CDR3 protein, D gene, CDR3 length, V gene, J gene. D genes are given only for firm matches.

DNA: TGTGCCAGTAAGGAGGCAGGGGGGATCGAGCAGTACTTC
CDR3: CASKEAGGIEQYF
D: -
length: 13
V: TRBV19
J: TRBJ2-7

DNA: TGTGCCAGCAGCCAATCAGACGAGCAGTACTTC
CDR3: CASSQSDEQYF
D: -
length: 11
V: TRBV3-1/TRBV3-2
J: TRBJ2-7

DNA: TGTGCCAGCAGCTTATACGGATCCTCTGGAAACACCATATATTTT
CDR3: CASSLYGSSGNTIYF
D: -
length: 15
V: TRBV7-2
J: TRBJ1-3

DNA: TGCGCCCGCAGCACGGGCGGAGAGGGGATCAATCAGCCCCAGCATTTT
CDR3: CARSTGGEGINQPQHF
D: -
length: 16
V: TRBV5-1
J: TRBJ1-5

DNA: TGTGCCAGCAGGAAAGGGCAAAGGGCTGGAAAACTGTTTTTT
CDR3: CASRKGQRAGKLFF
D: -
length: 14
V: TRBV21-1
J: TRBJ1-4

DNA: TGTGCCAGCAGCTTGTCCCAGACCCAGTACTTC
CDR3: CASSLSQTQYF
D: -
length: 11
V: TRBV5-6
J: TRBJ2-5

DNA: TGTGCCTGTGGCCGGGGGGCAGGTCAGCCCCAGCATTTT
CDR3: CACGRGAGQPQHF
D: -
length: 13
V: TRBV30
J: TRBJ1-5

DNA: TGCGCCAGCAGCTTGGTTAGCGGCAGAGATACGCAGTATTTT
CDR3: CASSLVSGRDTQYF
D: -
length: 14
V: TRBV5-1
J: TRBJ2-3

DNA: TGTGCCAGTAGTTGGACAGTCCTTGTCTATGGCTACACCTTC
CDR3: CASSWTVLVYGYTF
D: -
length: 14
V: TRBV19
J: TRBJ1-2

DNA: TGTGCCACCAGTGCCCTAGGGGGGGGGTTCGACAATGAGCAGTTCTTC
CDR3: CATSALGGGFDNEQFF
D: -
length: 16
V: TRBV24-1
J: TRBJ2-1